This is a list of T cell receptor beta chains from one sample in a study of cytomegalovirus exposure and HLA in healthy donors. Clones were read by immunoSEQ multiplex PCR, and TCRdb kept only the in-frame ones, dropping some. The table includes under 90,000 clones, around two thirds detected once. Sequencing was performed on PBMCs. Source of these receptors: a woman between 45 and 60 years old in good health and CMV-seropositive. Both conserved end residues are part of each CDR3. A D gene is named only where the DNA matches it firmly. Clone size appears in some rows only: once, few, many, or a class for an expanded clone.

-,TRBV6-5,TRBJ2-5,-,CASSYGGFQETQYF,TGTGCCAGCAGTTACGGAGGCTTTCAAGAGACCCAGTACTTC
once,TRBV18,TRBJ2-1,TRBD1,CASSPPGGQGYNEQFF,TGTGCCAGCTCACCACCGGGGGGACAGGGATACAATGAGCAGTTCTTC
-,TRBV5-6,TRBJ1-5,-,CASSFRGGNQPQHF,TGTGCCAGCAGCTTTCGGGGAGGCAATCAGCCCCAGCATTTT
-,TRBV27,TRBJ2-5,TRBD2,CASSSIPGLAGEKETQYF,TGTGCCAGCAGTTCTATCCCCGGACTAGCGGGAGAAAAGGAGACCCAGTACTTC
-,TRBV7-9,TRBJ2-5,TRBD2,CSSSPGTSGSYGTQYF,TGTTCCAGCAGCCCCGGGACTAGCGGGAGTTACGGGACCCAGTACTTC
-,TRBV11-3,TRBJ2-1,-,CASSLSNGDNEQFF,TGTGCCAGCAGCTTATCGAACGGGGACAATGAGCAGTTCTTC
-,TRBV6-5,TRBJ1-6,-,CASSPGGVIYSPLHF,TGTGCCAGCTCCCCCGGGGGGGTAATCTACTCACCCCTCCACTTT
once,TRBV13,TRBJ1-4,-,CASSRGQINEKLFF,TGTGCCAGCAGCCGTGGACAGATTAATGAAAAACTGTTTTTT
few,TRBV28,TRBJ2-3,-,CASVAFPFSTDTQYF,TGTGCCAGCGTAGCTTTCCCATTTAGCACAGATACGCAGTATTTT
-,TRBV27,TRBJ2-3,-,CASTDIDRLSDTQYF,TGTGCCAGCACGGATATAGACAGGCTATCAGATACGCAGTATTTT
-,TRBV4-1,TRBJ2-7,TRBD1,CASSQDWGQNYEQYF,TGCGCCAGCAGCCAAGATTGGGGACAGAACTACGAGCAGTACTTC
-,TRBV6-5,TRBJ2-3,TRBD2,CASSSPGGDTQYF,TGTGCCAGCAGTTCCCCGGGGGGGGATACGCAGTATTTT
-,TRBV19,TRBJ1-1,TRBD1,CASSIKAGQYEAFF,TGTGCCAGTAGTATTAAGGCGGGACAGTATGAAGCTTTCTTT